What follows are 18 T cell receptor beta chains derived from one specimen sequenced in a study of patients and donors after allogeneic stem cell transplantation. Using its own MiXCR run on the RT-PCR reads, TCRdb lists one record per CDR3 protein. The sample lists over 150,000 distinct CDR3 sequences; approximately 41% were seen once. The sample was blood, either unsorted or a sorted T cell fraction (not recorded which). These receptors all come from a human donor who was either an allogeneic HSCT recipient or a stem cell or donor lymphocyte infusion donor (not recorded which). It is not recorded whose cells these are; they may come from a transplant donor.

This clonotype was detected a few times. The genes are TRBV9 and TRBJ2-3, with 7 nucleotides matching TRBD2. The CDR3 runs 17 residues. The germline V gene encodes CDR1 SGDLS and CDR2 YYNGEE. Trimming removed 0 bases from V and 6 bases from J; junction bases left unmatched: 13. The CDR3 loop reads CASSVASGLVIGDTQYF. The CDR3 DNA sequence: TGTGCCAGCAGCGTAGCTAGCGGTCTAGTGATCGGGGATACGCAGTATTTT.

The chain has TRBV3-1 and TRBJ2-5; D uncertain. The CDR3 extends over 14 amino acids. V lost 4 bases, J lost 4 bases, and 13 bases lay in between. Germline V gene sequence: CDR1 LGHDT, CDR2 YNNKEL (reference sequence). In DNA form, the CDR3 reads TGTGCCAGCAGCCCAACAGCCTCCGGAGAGACCCAGTACTTC. Translating it yields CASSPTASGETQYF.

The chain links TRBV20-1 to TRBJ2-7; TRBD2 agrees at 12 bases. Germline CDR1 is DFQATT and CDR2 is SNEGSKA (reference sequence). The V and J ends lost 2 bases and 7 bases, in that order; junction bases with no gene match: 6. CDR3 length equals 14 residues. The CDR3 DNA follows: TGCAGTGCTAGACGACTAGCGGGGGTAAGGGAGCAGTACTTC. The encoded protein is CSARRLAGVREQYF.

V gene TRBV4-1 combines with J gene TRBJ2-3, with 10 bases identical to TRBD2. This CDR3 has 20 residues. In germline, CDR1 is MGHRA, CDR2 YSYEKL. V trimming: 0 bases; J trimming: 0 bases; junction bases outside the gene matches: 12. CDR3 DNA: TGCGCCAGCAGCCAAGACGCGAGTAGCGGGAGGACTTCTAGCACAGATACGCAGTATTTT. This translates into CASSQDASSGRTSSTDTQYF.

This clonotype was counted between two and nine times. The chain is built from TRBV7-2 and TRBJ1-2, with a weak D call TRBD1 (6 bases). This CDR3 contains 14 residues. CDR1 SGHTA and CDR2 FQGNSA come from the germline V gene. The ends were cut back, 1 base at V and 5 bases at J, with 11 bases in the middle. The CDR3 DNA follows: TGTGCCAGCAGCTTAGAGGAGGGACAATATGGCTACACCTTC. Translating it yields CASSLEEGQYGYTF.

The genes are TRBV9 and TRBJ2-1; the match to TRBD2 covers 11 bases. The CDR3 is made up of 20 amino acids. CDR1 is SGDLS, CDR2 YYNGEE, per germline. V lost 2 bases and J lost 2; bases outside the gene matches: 15. The DNA of the CDR3 is TGTGCCAGCAGCGTTGGGGGACTAGCGGTAATCCCACCCACCTACAATGAGCAGTTCTTC. This sequence encodes CASSVGGLAVIPPTYNEQFF.

The chain couples TRBV12-3 or TRBV12-4 to TRBJ2-1; 9 nucleotides match TRBD2. This CDR3 has 14 residues. V trimming: 7 bases; J trimming: 7 bases; junction bases outside the gene matches: 8. The CDR3 loop is CASKLAGLGNEQFF. DNA of the CDR3: TGTGCCAGCAAGCTAGCGGGGTTAGGGAATGAGCAGTTCTTC.

The table lists this clonotype with a count of one. The chain carries TRBV6-2 or TRBV6-3 and TRBJ1-1; D may be TRBD1 (6 bases). V lost 6 bases and J 9 bases, leaving 14 bases between the germline ends. The CDR3 length is 12 residues. Germline CDR1 MNHEY, CDR2 SVGEGT. The CDR3: CASRQSGQKAFF. As DNA, the CDR3 is TGTGCCAGCAGACAATCTGGACAGAAAGCTTTCTTT.

A few counts support this clonotype. The gene calls are TRBV19 and TRBJ1-3; D not certain. The CDR3 is 14 amino acids. Germline V gives CDR1 LNHDA, CDR2 SQIVND (reference sequence). Trimming took 3 bases from V and 0 from J, leaving 6 bases between them. The CDR3 reads CASSILDSGNTIYF. The CDR3 DNA reads TGTGCCAGTAGTATCCTAGACTCTGGAAACACCATATATTTT.

The chain joins TRBV6-5 to TRBJ1-1; 8 bases agree with TRBD1. Trimming cost V 4 bases and J 3 bases; bases outside gene matches: 7. From germline, CDR1 is MNHEY and CDR2 SVGAGI. CDR3 size: 15 residues. Here the CDR3 DNA reads TGTGCCAGCAGTTCTTGGACAGGGACCGACACTGAAGCTTTCTTT. Its protein product is CASSSWTGTDTEAFF.

This clonotype was seen a few times. One end of the junction is discordant with germline, which a read error may explain. The chain recombines TRBV7-8 with TRBJ2-1; D may match TRBD1 or TRBD2 (5 bases each). Germline CDR1 reads SGHVS; CDR2 reads FQNEAQ. This CDR3 region has 15 residues. The DNA of the CDR3 is TGTGCCAGCAGTCCTCCGGGACGCTCCAACAATGAGCAGTTCTTC. Translation: CASSPPGRSNNEQFF.

The sample holds a few counts of this clonotype. This chain links TRBV6-5 with TRBJ1-2; the match to TRBD1 covers 9 bases. There are 14 residues in the CDR3. Germline CDR1 reads MNHEY; CDR2 reads SVGAGI. V was pared by 6 bases and J by 8 bases, with 10 bases of the junction left unmatched. CDR3 region: CASSPIGTGYGYTF. Here the CDR3 DNA reads TGTGCCAGCAGCCCCATAGGGACAGGGTACGGCTACACCTTC.

This clonotype came up a few times. V usage is TRBV19 and J usage is TRBJ1-2; the D gene is possibly TRBD1 (5 bases). The germline V gene encodes CDR1 LNHDA and CDR2 SQIVND (reference sequence). Trimming took 9 bases from V and 4 from J, leaving 18 bases between them. This CDR3 is built from 14 residues. Here the CDR3 DNA reads TGTGCCAGCGGGAATACCGGGACGAGCTATGGCTACACCTTC. It encodes CASGNTGTSYGYTF.

The CDR3 loop is CASSLYTRYTSAEQFF. The CDR3 bases are TGTGCCAGCAGCTTATACACCCGATACACGTCGGCTGAGCAGTTCTTC. This rearrangement joins TRBV11-1 to TRBJ2-1; D is uncertain. The CDR3 runs to 16 residues. Trimming left V 2 bases short and J 9 bases short, with 20 bases between. The germline gives CDR1 SGHAT, CDR2 FQDESV (reference sequence).

The sample holds a few counts of this clonotype. The genes are TRBV5-6 and TRBJ2-1; 9 nucleotides match TRBD2. Germline assignment: CDR1 SGHDT and CDR2 YYEEEE. Trimming cost V 0 bases and J 7 bases; bases outside gene matches: 8. The CDR3 covers 16 residues. The CDR3 nucleotides are TGTGCCAGCAGCTTGGGAACCGGGACTAGCTTTAATGAGCAGTTCTTC. This sequence encodes CASSLGTGTSFNEQFF. The full variable domain, rest sourced from reference TRBV5-6 and TRBJ2-1, is DAGVTQSPTHLIKTRGQQVTLRCSPKSGHDTVSWYQQALGQGPQFIFQYYEEEERQRGNFPDRFSGHQFPNYSSELNVNALLLGDSALYLCASSLGTGTSFNEQFFGPGTRLTVL.

This rearrangement joins TRBV7-6 to TRBJ1-5; possibly TRBD1 for D (6 bases). The CDR3 is made up of 15 amino acids. The V end was cut by 1 base, the J end by 6 bases, with 13 bases between. The germline CDR1 and CDR2 sequences are SGHVS and FNYEAQ. Here the CDR3 DNA reads TGTGCCAGCAGCTTAGTACAGGGTCTGGGTCAGCCCCAGCATTTT. This gives the protein CASSLVQGLGQPQHF.

The V gene is TRBV3-1, the J gene TRBJ2-2; 7 bases fit TRBD2. Germline V CDR1 and CDR2: LGHDT, YNNKEL (reference sequence). V lost 4 bases, J lost 4 bases, and 9 bases stayed unmatched. The CDR3 length is 16 residues. The CDR3 region is CASSRPLASGTGELFF. Written as DNA, the CDR3 is TGTGCCAGCAGCCGCCCCCTGGCTAGCGGCACCGGGGAGCTGTTTTTT.

There are a few counts of this clonotype. The J gene is TRBJ1-2, the V gene TRBV28, with a tentative D call TRBD1 (5 bases). Germline V gene data show CDR1 as MDHEN and CDR2 as SYDVKM. Trimming took 5 bases from V and 8 from J, leaving 12 bases between them. The CDR3 extends over 12 amino acids. CDR3 region: CASSGGAFGYTF. In DNA form, the CDR3 reads TGTGCCAGCAGTGGAGGGGCTTTCGGCTACACCTTC.